This T cell receptor beta chain appears in the sequencing data of a study of human T cells and chemical hapten exposure. As for the study in general: Patients got weekly scalp diphenylcyclopropenone doses over the roughly 22-week study. Patch testing placed 0.01% DPC on the upper back, with readings at 6 days.

Whole-study findings and limits: Alopecia in all donors means immunity may differ from healthy individuals.

This CDR3 is 17 amino acids long. V lost 3 bases to trimming and J lost 1 base; unmatched junction nucleotides: 4. The V gene's germline CDR1 is KGHSH and CDR2 LQKENI. Turning to this clonotype: Antigen unknown.

TCRdb called the RACE reads again in MiXCR, with one record for every CDR3 protein. The profile shows roughly 380,000 distinct CDR3 sequences, approximately 5.1% of them singletons. Regarding time point: pre-sensitization, week 0. The treatment denotes: therapeutic diphenylcyclopropenone sensitization with weekly scalp DPC. This sample comprised whole blood, obtained in connection with sensitization to the hapten diphenylcyclopropenone (DPC). The rearrangement joins TRBV18 to TRBJ1-6; 9 bases match TRBD1. The source is a woman between 50 and 59 years old with alopecia areata. Some clones in this sample may be carry-over from other donors' samples. CDR3 loop: CASSPPTGGSYNSPLHF. The DNA of the CDR3 is TGTGCCAGCTCACCCCCGACAGGGGGGTCCTATAATTCACCCCTCCACTTT.